This entry concerns a single T cell receptor (beta chain). This sample was included in a study of cytomegalovirus exposure and HLA in healthy donors. Amplification used 60 Vbeta primers and 13 Jbeta primers. The repertoire was sequenced with immunoSEQ multiplex PCR; TCRdb's copy has only in-frame clones and lacks some. The sample lists about 190,000 clones; roughly 86% were seen once. V trimming: 3 bases; J trimming: 0 bases; junction bases outside the gene matches: 4. There are 15 residues in the CDR3. CDR1 is LNHDA and CDR2 is SQIVND in the germline V gene (reference sequence). The V call is TRBV19, the J call TRBJ1-2; TRBD1 matches 7 bases. Sequencing used PBMCs. The origin of this receptor is a woman between 18 and 30 years old in good health and CMV-seronegative. CDR3 protein: CASSIYDRANYGYTF. CDR3 sequence (DNA): TGTGCCAGTAGTATTTATGACAGGGCTAACTATGGCTACACCTTC.